The 9 T cell receptor beta chains presented below share a single source sample, sequenced in a study of blood T cells in healthy people across ages. A J-beta primer mix and a sample-barcoded 5' primer were used in a second PCR of about 7 to 12 cycles. From the 5' RACE reads, TCRdb called clonotypes with MiXCR, one entry per CDR3 protein. The profile shows roughly 1,100,000 distinct CDR3 sequences, less than 25% of them singletons. A further study also used this sample, focusing on T cells of mothers and their children.

Sequencing was performed on blood. The origin of the receptors is a girl aged 2 to 9 in good health.

The chain couples TRBV9 to TRBJ2-7; a possible D gene is TRBD2 (6 bases). The V and J ends lost 2 bases and 1 base respectively, with 13 bases between them. Germline values: CDR1 SGDLS, CDR2 YYNGEE. The CDR3 consists of 15 residues. In DNA form, the CDR3 reads TGTGCCAGCAGCGTTGGAGGGGACGAATCCTACGAGCAGTACTTC. It yields the protein CASSVGGDESYEQYF. Filled out from reference TRBV9 and TRBJ2-7, the complete variable domain reads DSGVTQTPKHLITATGQRVTLRCSPRSGDLSVYWYQQSLDQGLQFLIQYYNGEERAKGNILERFSAQQFPDLHSELNLSSLELGDSALYFCASSVGGDESYEQYFGPGTRLTVT.

The rearrangement joins TRBV5-1 to TRBJ1-1, with D possibly matching TRBD1 (6 bases). Germline V CDR1 and CDR2: SGHRS, YFSETQ. The CDR3 length is 14 residues. Trimming took off 4 bases at V and 1 base at J, with 11 bases between the two ends. DNA of the CDR3: TGCGCCAGCAGCGAAGGACAGACGAACACTGAAGCTTTCTTT. Translated: CASSEGQTNTEAFF. Based on the CDR3 plus reference TRBV5-1 and TRBJ1-1, the full variable domain is KAGVTQTPRYLIKTRGQQVTLSCSPISGHRSVSWYQQTPGQGLQFLFEYFSETQRNKGNFPGRFSGRQFSNSRSEMNVSTLELGDSALYLCASSEGQTNTEAFFGQGTRLTVV.

V and J are TRBV28 and TRBJ2-6; no clear D gene. V lost 8 bases to trimming and J lost 0 bases, with 11 bases between them. The CDR3 sequence is 15 residues long. Germline CDR1 is MDHEN and CDR2 is SYDVKM. CDR3 protein: CASCVWDSGANVLTF. CDR3 bases: TGTGCCAGCTGCGTTTGGGACTCTGGGGCCAACGTCCTGACTTTC.

V usage is TRBV28 and J usage is TRBJ2-5; D gene ambiguous. TRBJ2-1 explains the end of the DNA better; the J call may be wrong. Germline V gene sequence: CDR1 MDHEN, CDR2 SYDVKM. The CDR3 totals 13 residues. CDR3 sequence reads: CASTTPWDNEQFF. The CDR3 coding sequence is TGTGCCAGCACCACCCCGTGGGACAATGAGCAGTTCTTC.

The chain links TRBV6-1 to TRBJ2-7; D gene uncertain. V was shortened by 1 base and J by 0 bases, with 10 bases between the two germline ends. The CDR3 length is 15 residues. The germline V gene encodes CDR1 MNHNS and CDR2 SASEGT. CDR3 in DNA: TGTGCCAGCAGTGAAGGACTCTCTCGCTCCTACGAGCAGTACTTC. It codes for CASSEGLSRSYEQYF.

The rearrangement links TRBV29-1 to TRBJ1-1; D not resolved. Germline loops: CDR1 SQVTM, CDR2 ANQGSEA. V shed 8 bases and J shed 2 bases, with 9 bases lying between them. The CDR3 is 11 residues long. CDR3 sequence: CSLNSNTEAFF. The CDR3 DNA reads as TGCAGCCTAAACAGTAACACTGAAGCTTTCTTT.

This chain uses TRBV28 with TRBJ2-7; the D gene could be TRBD1 or TRBD2 (5 bases each). Germline CDR1 reads MDHEN; CDR2 reads SYDVKM. This CDR3 has 13 residues. V was trimmed by 5 bases and J by 5 bases, leaving 13 bases between them. This chain's CDR3 is CASSTSRDHEQYF. The CDR3 bases are TGTGCCAGCAGTACAAGCCGGGACCACGAGCAGTACTTC.

There are a few counts of this clonotype. The genes are TRBV9 and TRBJ1-1; D gene uncertain. Germline values: CDR1 SGDLS, CDR2 YYNGEE. V lost 0 bases and J 11 bases, leaving 11 bases between the germline ends. This CDR3 spans 12 amino acids. The CDR3 sequence: CASSVDGESAFF. For the CDR3, the DNA is TGTGCCAGCAGCGTAGACGGCGAGAGCGCTTTCTTT.

The chain is built from TRBV27 and TRBJ2-1, with D perhaps matching TRBD1 (5 bases). V lost 3 bases to trimming and J lost 5 bases, with 20 bases between them. CDR3 length: 17 amino acids. Germline loops: CDR1 MNHEY, CDR2 SMNVEV (reference sequence). The CDR3 loop reads CASSLVAGNNLHNEQFF. The CDR3 nucleotides are TGTGCCAGCAGTTTGGTAGCAGGGAATAATTTACACAATGAGCAGTTCTTC.